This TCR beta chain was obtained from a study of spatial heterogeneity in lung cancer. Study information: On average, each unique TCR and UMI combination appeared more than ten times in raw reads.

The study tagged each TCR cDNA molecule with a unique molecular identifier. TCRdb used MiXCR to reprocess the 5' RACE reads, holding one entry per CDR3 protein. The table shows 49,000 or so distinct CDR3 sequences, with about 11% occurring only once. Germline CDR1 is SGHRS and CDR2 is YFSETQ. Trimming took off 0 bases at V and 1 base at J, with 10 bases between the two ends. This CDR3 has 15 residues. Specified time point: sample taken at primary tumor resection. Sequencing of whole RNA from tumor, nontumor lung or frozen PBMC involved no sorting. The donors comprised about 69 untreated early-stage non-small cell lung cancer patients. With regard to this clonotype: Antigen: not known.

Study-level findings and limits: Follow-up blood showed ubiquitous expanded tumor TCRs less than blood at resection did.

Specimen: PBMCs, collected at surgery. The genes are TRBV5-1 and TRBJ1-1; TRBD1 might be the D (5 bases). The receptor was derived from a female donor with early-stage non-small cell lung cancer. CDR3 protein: CASSLVGLTNTEAFF. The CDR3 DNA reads TGCGCCAGCAGCTTGGTGGGGCTTACGAACACTGAAGCTTTCTTT.